The sequence of this T cell receptor beta chain was determined in a study of OX40 agonist ivuxolimab in advanced cancers. Assay: immunoSEQ multiplex PCR; the TCRdb copy retains only in-frame clones and omits some. The sample shows about 48,000 clones, 85% to 95% of them seen only once. Turning to this clone: Its antigen is unidentified.

The CDR3 length is 16 residues. After removal of 6 bases from V and 3 bases from J, the junction contained 11 bases not matched to a gene. The germline CDR1 and CDR2 sequences are MNHEY and SMNVEV (reference sequence). Whole-study findings and limits: Circulating CD4+ and CD8+ T cells showed clonal expansion by week 6 at 0.1 to 3.0 mg/kg. Partial responders dosed at 0.1-3.0 mg/kg displayed clonal expansion ranking among the lowest. The authors did not determine the antigen specificity of the expanded peripheral T cells.

This chain links TRBV27 with TRBJ1-5, with 7 bases fitting TRBD1. Sample: CD4+ or CD8+ T cells sorted from blood, taken in a trial of the OX40 agonist ivuxolimab. This TCR was recovered from an adult with an advanced solid tumor such as melanoma, head and neck, liver or kidney cancer. Here the CDR3 DNA reads TGTGCCAGCAGATCTACCGGGACAGACGTCAATCAGCCCCAGCATTTT. Its protein is CASRSTGTDVNQPQHF.